These 13 T cell receptor beta chains were all obtained from the same sample, sequenced in a study of OX40 agonist ivuxolimab in advanced cancers. Sequenced by immunoSEQ multiplex PCR; TCRdb stores in-frame clones only, minus some. The profile shows about 83,000 clones, about 88% of them singletons. This specimen was CD4+ or CD8+ T cells sorted from blood, taken in a trial of the OX40 agonist ivuxolimab. The source is an adult with an advanced solid tumor such as melanoma, head and neck, liver or kidney cancer.

This clone was detected only once. The CDR3 protein is CASSQQGVGEDTQYF. The DNA for the CDR3 is TGCGCCAGCAGCCAACAGGGGGTCGGTGAAGATACGCAGTATTTT. The chain is built from TRBV4-1 and TRBJ2-3, with 7 bases that match TRBD1. Germline V gene data show CDR1 as MGHRA and CDR2 as YSYEKL. V shed 2 bases and J 5 bases; nucleotides not matched to a gene: 7. This CDR3 has 15 amino acids.

This chain connects TRBV6-5 to TRBJ2-7; D perhaps matches TRBD1 (7 bases). V was trimmed by 6 bases and J by 6 bases, leaving 18 bases between them. The V gene's germline CDR1 is MNHEY and CDR2 SVGAGI. The CDR3 length is 14 residues. CDR3 amino acids: CASRRDRPTVEQYF. The CDR3 DNA reads as TGTGCCAGCAGGCGGGACAGACCCACCGTCGAGCAGTACTTC.

This clone was seen once. The chain combines TRBV2 with TRBJ2-1, with 9 bases fitting TRBD2. The CDR3 totals 15 residues. J was trimmed by 9 bases and V by 4 bases; bases with no gene match: 10. Germline loops: CDR1 SNHLY, CDR2 FYNNEI. CDR3 sequence: CASSVGRGGLTEQFF. The CDR3 nucleotides are TGTGCCAGCAGTGTTGGGCGGGGGGGCCTCACTGAGCAGTTCTTC. Based on the CDR3 plus reference TRBV2 and TRBJ2-1, the full variable domain is EPEVTQTPSHQVTQMGQEVILRCVPISNHLYFYWYRQILGQKVEFLVSFYNNEISEKSEIFDDQFSVERPDGSNFTLKIRSTKLEDSAMYFCASSVGRGGLTEQFFGPGTRLTVL.

The chain has TRBV19 and TRBJ2-5; 10 positions agree with TRBD1. CDR1 is LNHDA and CDR2 is SQIVND in the germline V gene (reference sequence). The CDR3 is made up of 15 amino acids. V lost 4 bases to trimming and J lost 1 base; unmatched junction nucleotides: 3. Here the CDR3 reads CASSRGQGLQETQYF. As DNA, the CDR3 is TGTGCCAGTAGTAGGGGACAGGGGCTCCAAGAGACCCAGTACTTC.

The chain links TRBV25-1 to TRBJ1-2; no clear D. This CDR3 spans 12 amino acids. Trimming removed 7 bases from V and 2 bases from J, with 8 bases in between. In germline, CDR1 is MGHDK, CDR2 SYGVNS. CDR3 sequence (DNA): TGTGCCAGCACTGCGGGGAACTATGGCTACACCTTC. Protein sequence: CASTAGNYGYTF.

The chain employs TRBV6-5 and TRBJ2-2, with D perhaps matching TRBD1 (6 bases). Trimming removed 1 base from V and 3 bases from J, with 12 bases in between. This CDR3 is built from 16 residues. Germline loops: CDR1 MNHEY, CDR2 SVGAGI. The CDR3 here is CASSYFGQYYTGELFF. CDR3 nucleotides: TGTGCCAGCAGTTACTTCGGACAGTATTACACCGGGGAGCTGTTTTTT.

The chain combines TRBV2 with TRBJ2-5; TRBD2 matches 10 bases. Trimming removed 9 bases from V and 7 bases from J; junction bases left unmatched: 11. Germline loops: CDR1 SNHLY, CDR2 FYNNEI. There are 14 residues in the CDR3. CDR3 sequence: CASSSGTSAGTQYF. The CDR3 region has the DNA TGTGCCAGTTCTTCCGGGACTAGCGCTGGGACCCAGTACTTC.

This clone was detected only once. The CDR3, as DNA: TGTGCCAGTACAGGACATGGAGGAGTTGAGGGAGGAAACACCATATATTTT. This translates into CASTGHGGVEGGNTIYF. This chain joins TRBV9 and TRBJ1-3; D perhaps matches TRBD1 (5 bases). The CDR3 sequence is 17 residues long. Germline V CDR1 and CDR2: SGDLS, YYNGEE. The V end lost 8 bases, the J end lost 4 bases, and 25 bases lay between the germline ends.

Notes on this clone: Within the sample, other DNA sequences also encode this same CDR3. V gene TRBV6-1 combines with J gene TRBJ1-1; D gene ambiguous. V dropped 1 base and J dropped 3 bases, with 6 bases sitting between them. The germline CDR1 and CDR2 sequences are MNHNS and SASEGT. The CDR3 sequence is 13 residues long. In DNA form, the CDR3 reads TGTGCCAGCAGTGAAGGACGGTACACTGAAGCTTTCTTT. Translated: CASSEGRYTEAFF.

This chain links TRBV28 with TRBJ2-7, with D tentatively TRBD2 (5 bases). The germline V and J ends were trimmed by 2 bases and 0 bases, with 8 bases remaining between them. The V gene's germline CDR1 is MDHEN and CDR2 SYDVKM. The CDR3 spans 14 residues. As DNA, the CDR3 is TGTGCCAGCAGTTTAAGCGGCTCCTCCTACGAGCAGTACTTC. This sequence encodes CASSLSGSSYEQYF.

The rearrangement joins TRBV7-2 to TRBJ2-3, with D possibly being TRBD1 (6 bases). V gave up 5 bases and J gave up 3 bases, with 12 bases separating them. Per germline, CDR1 SGHTA and CDR2 FQGNSA. The CDR3 loop spans 14 amino acids. The CDR3 DNA reads as TGTGCCAGCAGCCTCAGGGGTAGGACAGATACGCAGTATTTT. It translates to CASSLRGRTDTQYF.

The chain employs TRBV11-2 and TRBJ2-7, with TRBD1 matching over 11 bases. The CDR3 length is 14 residues. Losses at the gene ends were 4 bases for V and 6 bases for J; bases not matched to a gene: 5. Germline CDR1 reads SGHAT; CDR2 reads FQNNGV. CDR3 sequence: CASSSDRGRSEQYF. CDR3 nucleotides: TGTGCCAGCAGCTCGGACAGGGGGCGAAGCGAGCAGTACTTC.

V usage is TRBV5-4 and J usage is TRBJ1-2, with TRBD1 matching 10 bases. J was trimmed by 6 bases and V by 4 bases; bases with no gene match: 6. The V gene's germline CDR1 is SGHNT and CDR2 YYREEE (reference sequence). The CDR3 runs to 14 residues. The CDR3 region has the DNA TGTGCCAGCAGCCCCGGGACAGGGGCGAATGGCTACACCTTC. Its translation is CASSPGTGANGYTF.